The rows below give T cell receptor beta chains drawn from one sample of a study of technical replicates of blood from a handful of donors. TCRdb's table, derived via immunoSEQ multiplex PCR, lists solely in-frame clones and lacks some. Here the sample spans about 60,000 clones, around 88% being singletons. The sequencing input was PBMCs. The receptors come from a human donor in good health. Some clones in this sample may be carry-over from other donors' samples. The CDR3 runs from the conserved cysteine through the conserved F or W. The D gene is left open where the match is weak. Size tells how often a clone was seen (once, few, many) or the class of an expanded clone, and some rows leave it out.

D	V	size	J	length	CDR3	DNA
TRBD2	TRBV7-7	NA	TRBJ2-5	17	CASSPPRLERGKETQYF	TGTGCCAGCAGCCCACCTCGCTTGGAGCGGGGGAAAGAGACCCAGTACTTC
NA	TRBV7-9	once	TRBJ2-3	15	CASSHPSISRDTQYF	TGTGCCAGCAGCCACCCCTCTATATCAAGAGATACGCAGTATTTT
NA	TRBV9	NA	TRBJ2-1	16	CASSVVGTGPYNEQFF	TGTGCCAGCAGCGTAGTCGGGACTGGGCCCTACAATGAGCAGTTCTTC
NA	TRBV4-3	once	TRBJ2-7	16	CASSQDRWQGAHEQYF	TGCGCCAGCAGCCAAGATCGATGGCAAGGGGCCCACGAGCAGTACTTC
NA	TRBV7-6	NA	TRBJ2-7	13	CASSFGSGYEQYF	TGTGCCAGCAGCTTTGGTAGCGGCTACGAGCAGTACTTC
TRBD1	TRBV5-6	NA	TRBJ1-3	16	CASSPDRGSSGNTIYF	TGTGCCAGCAGCCCTGACAGGGGGAGCTCTGGAAACACCATATATTTT
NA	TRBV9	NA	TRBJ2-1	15	CASSPMALAGGEQFF	TGTGCCAGCAGCCCCATGGCACTAGCCGGGGGTGAGCAGTTCTTC
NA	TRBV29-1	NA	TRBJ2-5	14	CSVGRGTRQETQYF	TGCAGCGTTGGCCGAGGAACGAGGCAAGAGACCCAGTACTTC
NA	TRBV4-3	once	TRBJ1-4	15	CASSQEDRVNEKLFF	TGCGCCAGCAGCCAAGAGGACAGAGTTAATGAAAAACTGTTTTTT
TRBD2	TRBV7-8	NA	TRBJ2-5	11	CASSSGGTQYF	TGTGCCAGCAGCTCGGGGGGGACCCAGTACTTC
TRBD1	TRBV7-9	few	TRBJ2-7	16	CASTSSGTGAIYEQYF	TGTGCCAGCACCTCCAGCGGTACAGGGGCCATCTACGAGCAGTACTTC
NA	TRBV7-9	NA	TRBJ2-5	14	CASSLVGPWETQYF	TGTGCCAGCAGCTTAGTGGGCCCTTGGGAGACCCAGTACTTC
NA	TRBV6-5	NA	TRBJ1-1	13	CASTRAQNTEAFF	TGTGCCAGCACCAGGGCCCAGAACACTGAAGCTTTCTTT
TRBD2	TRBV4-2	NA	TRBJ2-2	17	CASSQEPLAANTGELFF	TGTGCCAGCAGCCAAGAACCCCTAGCGGCGAACACCGGGGAGCTGTTTTTT
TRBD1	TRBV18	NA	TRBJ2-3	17	CASSPGIGQGTTDTQYF	TGTGCCAGCTCACCAGGCATCGGACAGGGTACCACAGATACGCAGTATTTT
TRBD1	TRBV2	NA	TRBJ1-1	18	CASRTGTGGIGSNTEAFF	TGTGCCAGCAGAACCGGGACAGGGGGCATTGGGTCGAACACTGAAGCTTTCTTT
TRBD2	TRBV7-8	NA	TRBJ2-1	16	CASSLGTSGFYNEQFF	TGTGCCAGCAGCTTAGGGACTAGCGGATTCTACAATGAGCAGTTCTTC
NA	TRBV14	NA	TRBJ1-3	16	CASSQDGRQSGNTIYF	TGTGCCAGCAGCCAAGATGGTCGACAGTCTGGAAACACCATATATTTT
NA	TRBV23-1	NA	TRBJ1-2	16	CASSQQTGDLPHGYTF	TGCGCCAGCAGTCAACAAACGGGTGACCTACCACATGGCTACACCTTC
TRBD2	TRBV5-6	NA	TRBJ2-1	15	CASSRQSAGRNEQFF	TGTGCCAGCAGCCGACAGTCAGCGGGGCGTAATGAGCAGTTCTTC
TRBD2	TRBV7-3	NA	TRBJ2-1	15	CASSLLAGGYNEQFF	TGTGCCAGCAGCCTTCTAGCGGGAGGATACAATGAGCAGTTCTTC
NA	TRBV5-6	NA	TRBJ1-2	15	CASSFNDRNRDGYTF	TGTGCCAGCAGCTTCAACGACAGAAATAGGGATGGCTACACCTTC
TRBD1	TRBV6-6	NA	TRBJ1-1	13	CASSGQGWTEAFF	TGTGCCAGCAGTGGACAGGGGTGGACTGAAGCTTTCTTT
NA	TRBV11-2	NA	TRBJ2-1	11	CASSSREEQFF	TGTGCCAGCAGCTCAAGGGAGGAGCAGTTCTTC
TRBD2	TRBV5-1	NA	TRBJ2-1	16	CASRRGTSGRADEQFF	TGCGCCAGCAGACGAGGGACTAGCGGGAGGGCCGATGAGCAGTTCTTC
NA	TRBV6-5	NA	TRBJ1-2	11	CASSPLYGYTF	TGTGCCAGCAGTCCCTTATATGGCTACACCTTC
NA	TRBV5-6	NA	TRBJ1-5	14	CASSRLDSKWPQHF	TGTGCCAGCAGCCGTCTGGACAGCAAATGGCCCCAGCATTTT
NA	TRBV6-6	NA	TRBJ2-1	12	CASSYVRDEQFF	TGTGCCAGCAGTTACGTCCGCGATGAGCAGTTCTTC
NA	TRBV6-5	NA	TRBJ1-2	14	CASSYSAVNYGYTF	TGTGCCAGCAGTTACTCGGCGGTGAACTATGGCTACACCTTC
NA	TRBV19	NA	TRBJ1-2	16	CASSMGRQDRVGGYTF	TGTGCCAGTAGTATGGGCCGACAGGATCGCGTCGGAGGCTACACCTTC
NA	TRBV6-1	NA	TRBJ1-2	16	CASSEVVGGIRGGYTF	TGTGCCAGCAGTGAAGTTGTTGGCGGAATCAGGGGTGGCTACACCTTC
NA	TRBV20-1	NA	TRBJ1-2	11	CSARGGGGYTF	TGCAGTGCTAGGGGGGGTGGTGGCTACACCTTC
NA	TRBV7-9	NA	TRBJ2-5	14	CASSARQDQETQYF	TGTGCCAGCAGCGCCCGACAGGACCAAGAGACCCAGTACTTC
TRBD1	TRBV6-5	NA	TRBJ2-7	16	CASSYSWTGGSYEQYF	TGTGCCAGCAGTTACTCGTGGACAGGAGGCTCCTACGAGCAGTACTTC
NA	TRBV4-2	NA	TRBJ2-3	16	CASSQEVGLQTDTQYF	TGTGCCAGCAGCCAAGAAGTGGGGCTCCAGACAGATACGCAGTATTTT
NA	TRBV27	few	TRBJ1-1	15	CASSFTRGDNTEAFF	TGTGCCAGCAGTTTCACACGGGGGGACAACACTGAAGCTTTCTTT
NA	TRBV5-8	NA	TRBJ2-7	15	CASSFGRTDIYEQYF	TGTGCCAGCAGCTTCGGTAGGACAGACATCTACGAGCAGTACTTC
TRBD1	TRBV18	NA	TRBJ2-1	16	CASSPPRDSLYNEQFF	TGTGCCAGCTCACCACCCCGGGACAGCCTCTACAATGAGCAGTTCTTC
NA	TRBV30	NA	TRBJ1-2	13	CAWSVNINYGYTF	TGTGCCTGGAGTGTTAACATAAACTATGGCTACACCTTC
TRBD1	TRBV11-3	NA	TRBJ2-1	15	CASSLRTGGLNEQFF	TGTGCCAGCAGCCTTAGGACAGGGGGCCTCAATGAGCAGTTCTTC
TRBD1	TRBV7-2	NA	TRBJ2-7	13	CASSLALGTGVRF	TGTGCCAGCAGCTTAGCTCTTGGGACAGGAGTTCGCTTC
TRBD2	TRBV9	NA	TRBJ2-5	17	CASSVGGSGGAKGTQYF	TGTGCCAGCAGCGTAGGGGGTAGCGGGGGGGCCAAGGGGACCCAGTACTTC
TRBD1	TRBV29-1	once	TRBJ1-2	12	CSVDDRGWGYTF	TGCAGCGTTGATGACAGGGGCTGGGGCTACACCTTC
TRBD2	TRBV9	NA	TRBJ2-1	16	CASSVILRGIYNEQFF	TGTGCCAGCAGCGTAATTTTGCGGGGGATCTACAATGAGCAGTTCTTC
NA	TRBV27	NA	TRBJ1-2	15	CASSNTKTGNYGYTF	TGTGCCAGCAGCAATACCAAGACGGGAAACTATGGCTACACCTTC
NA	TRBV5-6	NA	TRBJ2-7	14	CASSFLTGPYEQYF	TGTGCCAGCAGCTTTTTGACAGGACCCTACGAGCAGTACTTC
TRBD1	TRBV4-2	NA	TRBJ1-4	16	CASSQGDRATNEKLFF	TGTGCCAGCAGCCAAGGGGACAGGGCAACTAATGAAAAACTGTTTTTT
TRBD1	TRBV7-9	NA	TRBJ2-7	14	CASSLGWTGNEQYF	TGTGCCAGCAGCTTAGGCTGGACAGGGAACGAGCAGTACTTC